These 28 T cell receptor beta chains share one sample of origin, sequenced in a study of memory CD4+ T cells and cytomegalovirus serostatus. The protocol was immunoSEQ multiplex PCR, while the TCRdb copy is restricted to in-frame clones and leaves out a portion. The sample holds roughly 49,000 clones, about four fifths seen once. The sort gate was single viable CD3+CD4+CD8-CD45RO+ cells for memory CD4+ T cells. Sequencing input: memory CD4+ T cells from blood. These receptors were taken from an adult in good health and CMV-seronegative.

This chain joins TRBV7-6 and TRBJ1-5; D is possibly TRBD1 (5 bases). CDR1 and CDR2 (germline): SGHVS, FNYEAQ. V lost 1 base, J lost 5 bases, and 12 bases lay in between. The CDR3 is made up of 15 amino acids. CDR3 residues: CASSLEAGPHQPQHF. CDR3 DNA sequence: TGTGCCAGCAGCTTAGAAGCAGGGCCCCATCAGCCCCAGCATTTT. The full variable domain, rest sourced from reference TRBV7-6 and TRBJ1-5, is GAGVSQSPRYKVTKRGQDVALRCDPISGHVSLYWYRQALGQGPEFLTYFNYEAQQDKSGLPNDRFSAERPEGSISTLTIQRTEQRDSAMYRCASSLEAGPHQPQHFGDGTRLSIL.

J is TRBJ1-6 and V is TRBV5-6; maybe TRBD1 (6 bases). The CDR3 has 16 residues. Germline V gives CDR1 SGHDT, CDR2 YYEEEE. Trimming pared 4 bases from V and 0 bases from J, leaving 11 bases between. CDR3 region: CASSRLQGSYNSPLHF. The CDR3 DNA follows: TGTGCCAGCAGCAGGTTACAGGGCTCCTATAATTCACCCCTCCACTTT.

The chain joins TRBV14 to TRBJ1-1; D gene ambiguous. CDR1 SGHDN and CDR2 FVKESK come from the germline V gene. This CDR3 comprises 13 residues. The V and J ends lost 5 bases and 0 bases respectively, with 7 bases between them. The CDR3 here is CASSESLNTEAFF. CDR3 nucleotide sequence: TGTGCCAGCAGCGAGAGTTTGAACACTGAAGCTTTCTTT.

This clone has only a few counts. The chain combines TRBV28 with TRBJ1-2; TRBD1 agrees at 8 bases. The CDR3 contains 15 residues. The V gene's germline CDR1 is MDHEN and CDR2 SYDVKM. V lost 4 bases, J lost 4 bases, and 8 bases stayed unmatched. This chain's CDR3 is CASSSHSGTGYGYTF. The CDR3 DNA sequence: TGTGCCAGCAGTTCCCACTCCGGGACAGGCTATGGCTACACCTTC.

The V gene is TRBV28, the J gene TRBJ1-5; TRBD1 agrees at 9 bases. The CDR3 consists of 16 residues. V lost 2 bases and J lost 5; bases outside the gene matches: 7. Germline V CDR1 and CDR2: MDHEN, SYDVKM. CDR3 coding DNA: TGTGCCAGCAGTTTAGGACAGGGGAGGGAGTATCAGCCCCAGCATTTT. Translating it yields CASSLGQGREYQPQHF.

The chain combines TRBV12-2 with TRBJ1-1. TRBV12-2 is termed a pseudogene. This CDR3 comprises 16 residues. The CDR3 nucleotides read TGTGCAAGTCGCAAAACACCGACGGCAGAGGTTACTGAAGCTTTCTTT. Protein product: CASRKTPTAEVTEAFF.

The chain uses TRBV6-6 and TRBJ2-3, with TRBD2 matching 8 bases. CDR1 and CDR2 (germline): MNHNY, SVGAGI (reference sequence). The CDR3 runs to 14 residues. Trimming cost V 5 bases and J 4 bases; bases outside gene matches: 5. Written as DNA, the CDR3 is TGTGCCAGCAGTCTGGGGACTAGGTCAGATACGCAGTATTTT. Translating it yields CASSLGTRSDTQYF.

The CDR3 loop is CASSLGGGAKDTQYF. The CDR3 bases are TGTGCCAGCAGCTTAGGAGGGGGGGCGAAAGATACGCAGTATTTT. The chain employs TRBV13 and TRBJ2-3; D possibly corresponds to TRBD2 (7 bases). Germline assignment: CDR1 PRHDT and CDR2 FYEKMQ (reference sequence). This CDR3 comprises 15 residues. The V gene lost 0 bases and the J gene lost 5 bases, with 12 bases spanning the gap.

The chain joins TRBV11-2 to TRBJ1-2; no definite D call. The CDR3 consists of 14 residues. The V and J ends lost 2 bases and 6 bases respectively, with 13 bases between them. Per the germline V gene, CDR1 is SGHAT and CDR2 is FQNNGV. This CDR3 reads CASSLSTAGDGYTF. The CDR3 region has the DNA TGTGCCAGCAGCTTAAGTACCGCGGGAGATGGCTACACCTTC.

This clone came up once. V and J are TRBV5-4 and TRBJ2-1, with D maybe TRBD2 (6 bases). V was trimmed by 4 bases and J by 7 bases, leaving 21 bases between them. Per the germline V gene, CDR1 is SGHNT and CDR2 is YYREEE (reference sequence). The CDR3 covers 16 residues. The CDR3 sequence: CASSKGGGLEGNEQFF. The CDR3 nucleotides are TGTGCCAGCAGCAAGGGTGGAGGGTTGGAGGGAAATGAGCAGTTCTTC.

The chain is built from TRBV7-9 and TRBJ2-7; 9 bases fit TRBD1. V shed 5 bases, J shed 2 bases, and the junction held 7 bases outside the gene matches. Germline V CDR1 and CDR2: SEHNR, FQNEAQ (reference sequence). The CDR3 loop spans 15 amino acids. The CDR3 spells CASSPLGTGTYEQYF. Here the CDR3 DNA reads TGTGCCAGCAGCCCCCTGGGGACAGGGACCTACGAGCAGTACTTC.

The CDR3 protein is CASSIGTDYYEQYF. The CDR3 DNA reads TGTGCCAGTAGTATCGGGACAGACTATTACGAGCAGTACTTC. V gene TRBV19 combines with J gene TRBJ2-7, with 7 bases aligning to TRBD1. The V segment lost 3 bases and the J segment 4 bases; nucleotides outside the gene matches: 6. This CDR3 has 14 amino acids. Germline CDR1 LNHDA, CDR2 SQIVND (reference sequence). The whole variable domain, filled in from reference TRBV19 and TRBJ2-7, reads DGGITQSPKYLFRKEGQNVTLSCEQNLNHDAMYWYRQDPGQGLRLIYYSQIVNDFQKGDIAEGYSVSREKKESFPLTVTSAQKNPTAFYLCASSIGTDYYEQYFGPGTRLTVT.

V is TRBV7-7 and J is TRBJ2-5; tentatively, D is TRBD1 (6 bases). V lost 5 bases, J lost 5 bases, and 24 bases lay in between. The CDR3 is made up of 17 amino acids. The germline gives CDR1 SSHAT, CDR2 FNYEAQ (reference sequence). The CDR3 is CASSLQPSGAEGETQYF. CDR3 bases: TGTGCCAGCAGCCTACAACCCTCAGGGGCCGAGGGGGAGACCCAGTACTTC.

This chain uses TRBV5-1 with TRBJ1-1; D is possibly TRBD1 (6 bases). The CDR3 totals 13 residues. Germline CDR1 reads SGHRS; CDR2 reads YFSETQ. Trimming left V 7 bases short and J 3 bases short, with 13 bases between. As DNA, the CDR3 is TGCGCCAGCCAACAGGGAGAGCACACTGAAGCTTTCTTT. Translated, it gives CASQQGEHTEAFF.

The rearrangement joins TRBV29-1 to TRBJ2-1; D might be TRBD1 or TRBD2, each matching 7 bases. Trimming removed 8 bases from V and 6 bases from J, with 17 bases in between. The germline CDR1 and CDR2 sequences are SQVTM and ANQGSEA. The CDR3 loop spans 13 amino acids. CDR3 sequence: CSFHRGGFNEQFF. In DNA, the CDR3 is TGCAGCTTCCACAGGGGAGGGTTCAATGAGCAGTTCTTC.

V gene TRBV21-1 combines with J gene TRBJ2-3; the DNA was not compared with TRBD2, the D call given in the table. TRBV21-1 is flagged as a pseudogene. This CDR3 contains 16 residues. CDR3 in amino acids: CASSNEASGGADTQYF. In nucleotides, the CDR3 is TGTGCCAGCAGCAATGAGGCTAGCGGGGGGGCAGATACGCAGTATTTT.

V usage is TRBV5-1 and J usage is TRBJ2-7; the match to TRBD2 covers 8 bases. The V and J ends lost 0 bases and 2 bases, in that order; junction bases with no gene match: 1. Looked up from germline, CDR1 is SGHRS and CDR2 is YFSETQ. The CDR3 sequence is 14 residues long. This CDR3 is CASSLAGGAYEQYF. CDR3 sequence (DNA): TGCGCCAGCAGCTTGGCGGGAGGGGCCTACGAGCAGTACTTC.

Only one count was recorded for this clone. The CDR3 region is CATLDGTGDTEAFF. In DNA, the CDR3 is TGTGCCACCTTGGACGGGACAGGGGACACTGAAGCTTTCTTT. This rearrangement joins TRBV19 to TRBJ1-1; 10 bases fit TRBD1. This CDR3 is built from 14 residues. V gave up 10 bases and J gave up 3 bases; unmatched junction bases: 8. CDR1 is LNHDA and CDR2 is SQIVND in the germline V gene (reference sequence).

This chain joins TRBV5-1 and TRBJ1-1; D perhaps matches TRBD1 (6 bases). Per germline, CDR1 SGHRS and CDR2 YFSETQ. The CDR3 covers 14 residues. V lost 0 bases and J 9 bases, leaving 15 bases between the germline ends. The CDR3 region has the DNA TGCGCCAGCAGCTTGGGAGGGACAAGAGGTAAAGCTTTCTTT. Translation gives CASSLGGTRGKAFF.

The genes are TRBV7-9 and TRBJ1-3; 8 bases match TRBD1. After removal of 7 bases from V and 2 bases from J, the junction contained 1 base not matched to a gene. The CDR3 totals 13 residues. Germline lookup yields CDR1 SEHNR and CDR2 FQNEAQ (reference sequence). For the CDR3, the DNA is TGTGCCAGCAAGACAGGGGCTGGAAACACCATATATTTT. This gives the protein CASKTGAGNTIYF.

The rearrangement links TRBV7-6 to TRBJ1-3, with 9 bases identical to TRBD1. Germline values: CDR1 SGHVS, CDR2 FNYEAQ. The CDR3 contains 16 residues. V shed 0 bases and J 4 bases; nucleotides not matched to a gene: 4. The CDR3 loop reads CASSLAQGAMGNTIYF. The CDR3 DNA reads as TGTGCCAGCAGCTTAGCACAGGGGGCGATGGGAAACACCATATATTTT.

The chain uses TRBV10-3 and TRBJ2-7; the D gene is possibly TRBD1 (8 bases). Trimming left V 6 bases short and J 4 bases short, with 16 bases between. Germline values: CDR1 ENHRY, CDR2 SYGVKD. The CDR3 length is 14 residues. The CDR3 region has the DNA TGTGCCATCAGGGACGGACAGGGAGGGTACGAGCAGTACTTC. This encodes CAIRDGQGGYEQYF.

In DNA form, the CDR3 reads TGCAGCGCCAAGACTAGCGGGGGGGCCCTCACGCAGTATTTT. This translates into CSAKTSGGALTQYF. J is TRBJ2-3 and V is TRBV29-1; 14 positions match TRBD2. Germline values: CDR1 SQVTM, CDR2 ANQGSEA. V gave up 7 bases and J gave up 9 bases; unmatched junction bases: 9. CDR3 length equals 14 residues.

The V gene is TRBV5-4, the J gene TRBJ1-6; D may be TRBD1 (6 bases). CDR3 size: 15 residues. Germline CDR1 is SGHNT and CDR2 is YYREEE (reference sequence). Trimming left V 0 bases short and J 6 bases short, with 10 bases between. The CDR3 reads CASSLVRGSNSPLHF. CDR3 coding DNA: TGTGCCAGCAGCTTGGTAAGGGGGTCTAATTCACCCCTCCACTTT.

The chain employs TRBV5-1 and TRBJ2-7; D uncertain. Trimming removed 0 bases from V and 4 bases from J, with 14 bases in between. This CDR3 is 15 amino acids long. Germline V CDR1 and CDR2: SGHRS, YFSETQ. CDR3 bases: TGCGCCAGCAGCTTGGAGTCGCTATCATCTTACGAGCAGTACTTC. It encodes CASSLESLSSYEQYF.

A single count supports this clone. The genes are TRBV6-6 and TRBJ2-5; D might be TRBD1 or TRBD2, each matching 7 bases. This CDR3 comprises 15 residues. Trimming removed 5 bases at V and 2 bases at J, with 15 bases between. In germline, CDR1 is MNHNY, CDR2 SVGAGI (reference sequence). CDR3 sequence (DNA): TGTGCCAGCAGTGGCCGAGCGGGACAGCAAGAGACCCAGTACTTC. Encoded protein: CASSGRAGQQETQYF.

The chain carries TRBV28 and TRBJ2-5; D possibly corresponds to TRBD1 (6 bases). The germline V and J ends were trimmed by 5 bases and 4 bases, with 14 bases remaining between them. CDR1 is MDHEN, CDR2 SYDVKM, per germline. The CDR3 loop spans 14 amino acids. The CDR3 protein is CASSPTGQIETQYF. The CDR3 DNA is TGTGCCAGCAGTCCCACAGGGCAAATAGAGACCCAGTACTTC. The variable domain in full, completed from reference TRBV28 and TRBJ2-5, reads DVKVTQSSRYLVKRTGEKVFLECVQDMDHENMFWYRQDPGLGLRLIYFSYDVKMKEKGDIPEGYSVSREKKERFSLILESASTNQTSMYLCASSPTGQIETQYFGPGTRLLVL.

The rearrangement uses TRBV28 and TRBJ1-1, with TRBD1 matching over 7 bases. V gave up 4 bases and J gave up 5 bases; unmatched junction bases: 7. This CDR3 spans 14 amino acids. Germline values: CDR1 MDHEN, CDR2 SYDVKM. CDR3 loop: CASSSLGGRTEAFF. The CDR3 nucleotides read TGTGCCAGCAGTTCTCTAGGGGGCCGGACTGAAGCTTTCTTT.